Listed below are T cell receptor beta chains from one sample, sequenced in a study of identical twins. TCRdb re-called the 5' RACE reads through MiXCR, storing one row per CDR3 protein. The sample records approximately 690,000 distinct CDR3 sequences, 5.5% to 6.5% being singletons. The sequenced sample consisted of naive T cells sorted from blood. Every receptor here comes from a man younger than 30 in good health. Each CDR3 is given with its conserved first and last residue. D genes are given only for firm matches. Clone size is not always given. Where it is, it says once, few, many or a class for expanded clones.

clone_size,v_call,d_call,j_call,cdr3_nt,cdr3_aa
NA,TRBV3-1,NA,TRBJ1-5,TGTGCCAGCAGCCAAGATATTGGGGTTATCGATCAGCCCCAGCATTTT,CASSQDIGVIDQPQHF
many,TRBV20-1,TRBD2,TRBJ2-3,TGCAGTGCTAGTCTATCGGGGGGGACAGATACGCAGTATTTT,CSASLSGGTDTQYF
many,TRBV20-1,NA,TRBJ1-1,TGCAGTGAGGTCGGGAACACTGAAGCTTTCTTT,CSEVGNTEAFF
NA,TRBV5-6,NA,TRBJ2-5,TGTGCCAGCAGCAAAACAGGTGGCGAGACCCAGTACTTC,CASSKTGGETQYF
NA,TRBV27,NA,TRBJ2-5,TGTGCCACCCAATTCCAGGGGCGGGGTGAAAAGTGGGAAGAGACCCAGTACTTC,CATQFQGRGEKWEETQYF
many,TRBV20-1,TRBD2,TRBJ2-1,TGCAGTGCTACTAGACTAGCGGAAAGCTCCTACAATGAGCAGTTCTTC,CSATRLAESSYNEQFF
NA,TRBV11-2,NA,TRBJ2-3,TGTGCCAGCAGGGGGGGCCTCGGCTCAGATACGCAGTATTTT,CASRGGLGSDTQYF
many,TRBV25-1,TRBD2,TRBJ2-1,TGTGCCAGCAGTGAATGGGCTAGCGGAGACAATGAGCAGTTCTTC,CASSEWASGDNEQFF
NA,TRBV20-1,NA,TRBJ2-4,TGCAGTGCTAGGACTGATGCTCTAGCCAAAAACATTCAGTACTTC,CSARTDALAKNIQYF
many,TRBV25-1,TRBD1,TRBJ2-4,TGTGCCAGCAGTGACTTGACAGGGGAAGACATTCAGTACTTC,CASSDLTGEDIQYF
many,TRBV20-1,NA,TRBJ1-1,TGCAGTGCTAGAGGTGCCGCGGCTGAAGCTTTCTTT,CSARGAAAEAFF